The clone carrying this T cell receptor (beta chain) came up many times. Its matching antigen is unknown. Germline loops: CDR1 SEHNR, CDR2 FQNEAQ (reference sequence). Trimming removed 5 bases from V and 0 bases from J, with 8 bases in between. There are 14 residues in the CDR3. Using 10%, 30% or 50% RNA, naive CD8 libraries were derived from approximately 20,000 to 1,000,000 sorted cells. TCRdb re-called the PCR reads with MiXCR, one entry per CDR3 protein. This table has a few hundred thousand distinct CDR3 sequences, under 30% appearing once. The source of the sample is a study of molecular identifiers for immune sequencing clone quantification. Overall study context: Sequencing covered four of five parts into which replicate RNA from around 20,000 or 100,000 naive CD8 cells was split.

Study-wide results and limits: Highly expanded clone sizes could be underestimated by identical TCR molecules sharing a barcode.

The V call is TRBV7-9, the J call TRBJ1-5; D unclear. The sequence was collected from a human donor in good health. Some libraries in this study had Jurkat cell RNA spiked in. The sample was naive CD8+ T cells from blood, with Jurkat cell RNA spiked in. The subset is: FACS-sorted CD8+CD4-CCR7+CD45RA+ naive T cells. The CDR3 region has the DNA TGTGCCAGCAGCCTTACTTATAGCAATCAGCCCCAGCATTTT. Translated: CASSLTYSNQPQHF.